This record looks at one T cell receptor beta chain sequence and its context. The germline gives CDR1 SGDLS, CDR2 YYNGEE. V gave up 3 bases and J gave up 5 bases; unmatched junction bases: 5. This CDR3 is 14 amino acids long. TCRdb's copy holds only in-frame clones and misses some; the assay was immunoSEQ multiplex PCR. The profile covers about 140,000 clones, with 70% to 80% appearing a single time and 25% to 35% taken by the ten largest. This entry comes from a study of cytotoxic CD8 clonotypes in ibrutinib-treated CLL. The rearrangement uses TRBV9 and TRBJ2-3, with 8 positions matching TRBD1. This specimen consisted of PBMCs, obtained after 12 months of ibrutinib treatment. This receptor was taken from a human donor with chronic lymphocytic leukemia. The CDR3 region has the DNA TGTGCCAGCAGCGCAGGGGGCAGCTTAGATACGCAGTATTTT. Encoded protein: CASSAGGSLDTQYF.